Below, 31 T cell receptor beta chains from the same sample are listed, as sequenced in a study of T cells in Graves' hyperthyroidism and ophthalmopathy. What was amplified from RNA transcripts were TCR beta CDR3 regions. Initially, a first-round RT-PCR of the TCR CDR3 employed the HTBI primer set. TCRdb recomputed calls from the multiplex PCR reads with MiXCR, one row per CDR3 protein. The table has 330,000 or so distinct CDR3 sequences, 15% to 20% seen once. The sequenced sample was blood. All receptors derive from a woman in her thirties or forties with Graves' ophthalmopathy.

This clonotype came up many times. The genes are TRBV24-1 and TRBJ2-2; D gene ambiguous. Germline loops: CDR1 KGHDR, CDR2 SFDVKD. Trimming cost V 6 bases and J 6 bases, with 10 bases left between them. CDR3 length: 13 amino acids. DNA for the CDR3: TGTGCCACCAGTTTAGGCGTAGCCGGGGAGCTGTTTTTT. It encodes CATSLGVAGELFF.

The rearrangement joins TRBV11-2 to TRBJ2-3; 8 bases align to TRBD2. The V gene's germline CDR1 is SGHAT and CDR2 FQNNGV. There are 17 residues in the CDR3. After removal of 2 bases from V and 3 bases from J, the junction contained 10 bases not matched to a gene. CDR3 amino acids: CASSLLGRGRSTDTQYF. The CDR3 region has the DNA TGTGCCAGCAGCTTACTTGGACGCGGGAGGAGTACAGATACGCAGTATTTT.

The DNA of the CDR3 is TGTGCCAGCAGTTTGCCTCGTCAGCCCCAGCATTTT. Amino acid sequence: CASSLPRQPQHF. J is TRBJ1-5 and V is TRBV12-3 or TRBV12-4; no clear D. CDR3 length equals 12 residues. Trimming took off 3 bases at V and 6 bases at J, with 6 bases between the two ends.

A few counts support this clonotype. This chain uses TRBV5-6 with TRBJ2-5; a possible D gene is TRBD2 (6 bases). The V end was cut by 7 bases, the J end by 2 bases, with 15 bases between. The CDR3 extends over 14 amino acids. The germline gives CDR1 SGHDT, CDR2 YYEEEE. CDR3 DNA: TGTGCCAGCGGCCCGCGGGACGGACAAGAGACCCAGTACTTC. Its protein product is CASGPRDGQETQYF.

This clonotype was counted many times. The gene calls are TRBV28 and TRBJ2-7; 11 bases fit TRBD2. Trimming cost V 5 bases and J 3 bases; bases outside gene matches: 9. From germline, CDR1 is MDHEN and CDR2 SYDVKM. The CDR3 is made up of 16 amino acids. As DNA, the CDR3 is TGTGCCAGCAGTGCCTTGGGACTAGCGGAAAACTACGAGCAGTACTTC. Translated: CASSALGLAENYEQYF.

This clonotype has ten or more counts. The rearrangement links TRBV28 to TRBJ2-7, with 7 positions matching TRBD2. Germline loops: CDR1 MDHEN, CDR2 SYDVKM. CDR3 size: 11 residues. Trimming cost V 8 bases and J 7 bases; bases outside gene matches: 5. As DNA, the CDR3 is TGTGCCAGCCGGGACTATACGGAGCAGTACTTC. Its protein product is CASRDYTEQYF. The full variable domain, its missing parts supplied by reference TRBV28 and TRBJ2-7, is DVKVTQSSRYLVKRTGEKVFLECVQDMDHENMFWYRQDPGLGLRLIYFSYDVKMKEKGDIPEGYSVSREKKERFSLILESASTNQTSMYLCASRDYTEQYFGPGTRLTVT.

This clonotype has a count of ten or more. The J gene is TRBJ1-2, the V gene TRBV6-1; a possible D gene is TRBD1 (5 bases). The ends were cut back, 7 bases at V and 0 bases at J, with 12 bases in the middle. This CDR3 has 14 residues. Germline CDR1 reads MNHNS; CDR2 reads SASEGT. The CDR3 nucleotides read TGTGCCAGCACCTTGACAGCATCTAACTATGGCTACACCTTC. Translated, it gives CASTLTASNYGYTF.

There are many counts of this clonotype. The chain's CDR3 is CASSETGRGETQYF. In DNA form, the CDR3 reads TGTGCCAGCAGTGAAACGGGCAGGGGAGAGACCCAGTACTTC. The V and J genes are TRBV2 and TRBJ2-5, with D perhaps TRBD1 (6 bases). Germline V gene sequence: CDR1 SNHLY, CDR2 FYNNEI. The CDR3 has 14 residues. The germline V and J ends were trimmed by 2 bases and 4 bases, with 11 bases remaining between them.

This clonotype was counted only a few times. CDR3 in DNA: TGTGCCAGCTCACCACTGCCCTCCCGACAGGCCGGAAACACCATATATTTT. It encodes CASSPLPSRQAGNTIYF. V and J are TRBV18 and TRBJ1-3, with a weak D call TRBD1 (6 bases). The V gene's germline CDR1 is KGHSH and CDR2 LQKENI. The CDR3 sequence is 17 residues long. Trimming cost V 1 base and J 4 bases, with 17 bases left between them.

The chain combines TRBV7-2 with TRBJ1-1; possibly TRBD1 for D (5 bases). Germline loops: CDR1 SGHTA, CDR2 FQGNSA. This CDR3 has 12 amino acids. Trimming shortened V by 1 base and J by 11 bases, and 11 bases separated the two germline ends. CDR3 protein: CASSLVVGEAFF. The DNA of the CDR3 is TGTGCCAGCAGCTTAGTGGTGGGGGAGGCTTTCTTT.

This clonotype was picked up many times. The chain recombines TRBV20-1 with TRBJ1-1; no clear D gene. The CDR3 is 13 amino acids. Per the germline V gene, CDR1 is DFQATT and CDR2 is SNEGSKA (reference sequence). The CDR3 region is CRPGLVSGTEAFF. CDR3 coding DNA: TGCAGACCGGGATTGGTTAGCGGCACTGAAGCTTTCTTT.

This clonotype was counted ten times or more. The J gene is TRBJ2-5, the V gene TRBV4-1, with D unclear. V lost 8 bases and J 2 bases, leaving 12 bases between the germline ends. Germline V lookup: CDR1 MGHRA, CDR2 YSYEKL. This CDR3 region has 13 residues. The CDR3 here is CASSVVLQETQYF. The CDR3 nucleotides read TGCGCCAGCTCGGTGGTGTTGCAAGAGACCCAGTACTTC.

The table lists this clonotype with many counts. The rearrangement joins TRBV11-2 to TRBJ1-3; no definite D call. From germline, CDR1 is SGHAT and CDR2 FQNNGV. Trimming removed 10 bases at V and 1 base at J, with 14 bases between. The CDR3 runs to 14 residues. DNA of the CDR3: TGTGCCAACACCGTCAAGCTGTCTGGAAACACCATATATTTT. Its protein is CANTVKLSGNTIYF.

This clonotype was counted at least ten times. J is TRBJ2-7 and V is TRBV28; TRBD2 aligns across 8 bases. The CDR3 length is 15 residues. Germline values: CDR1 MDHEN, CDR2 SYDVKM. V shed 8 bases, J shed 4 bases, and the junction held 13 bases outside the gene matches. The CDR3 bases are TGTGCCAGCGAAAGGCACGGGAGGGCCGGGTACGAGCAGTACTTC. It yields the protein CASERHGRAGYEQYF.

This clonotype was seen repeatedly, ten times or more. V and J are TRBV4-3 and TRBJ2-5, with D possibly TRBD1 on 6 matching bases. The germline CDR1 and CDR2 sequences are LGHNA and YSLEER. Trimming pared 0 bases from V and 5 bases from J, leaving 10 bases between. The CDR3 covers 14 residues. The CDR3 coding sequence is TGCGCCAGCAGCCAAGATAGGGGGTGGGAGACCCAGTACTTC. This sequence encodes CASSQDRGWETQYF.

The chain couples TRBV28 to TRBJ2-2; D remains ambiguous. Germline V lookup: CDR1 MDHEN, CDR2 SYDVKM. The V gene lost 7 bases and the J gene lost 6 bases, with 9 bases spanning the gap. The CDR3 totals 12 residues. The CDR3 sequence is CASNKVPGELFF. CDR3 DNA sequence: TGTGCCAGCAATAAAGTACCCGGGGAGCTGTTTTTT.

In regard to this clonotype: Just one base apart from a much larger clone, this may be a read error. Likely a read error: the CDR3 ends without its conserved phenylalanine or tryptophan. V usage is TRBV2 and J usage is TRBJ1-5; no firm D call. The germline gives CDR1 SNHLY, CDR2 FYNNEI. The CDR3 loop spans 15 amino acids. The V end was cut by 4 bases, the J end by 0 bases, with 10 bases between. The CDR3 region is CASSGGGYSNQPQHI. As DNA, the CDR3 is TGTGCCAGCAGTGGAGGTGGTTATAGCAATCAGCCCCAGCATATT.

This chain joins TRBV19 and TRBJ1-2; D is perhaps TRBD1 (6 bases). The V gene lost 3 bases and the J gene lost 0 bases, with 8 bases spanning the gap. This CDR3 is 14 amino acids long. Looked up from germline, CDR1 is LNHDA and CDR2 is SQIVND (reference sequence). As DNA, the CDR3 is TGTGCCAGTAGTATGGGACAAACTAACTATGGCTACACCTTC. Its protein is CASSMGQTNYGYTF.

The chain links TRBV27 to TRBJ2-7; 9 bases agree with TRBD2. This CDR3 is built from 19 residues. V was pared by 1 base and J by 2 bases, with 15 bases of the junction left unmatched. Looked up from germline, CDR1 is MNHEY and CDR2 is SMNVEV (reference sequence). CDR3 sequence reads: CASSLWGGGRRLAAYEQYF. CDR3 sequence (DNA): TGTGCCAGCAGTTTATGGGGTGGGGGACGGAGACTAGCGGCCTACGAGCAGTACTTC.

This clonotype was seen ten or more times. The chain links TRBV7-6 to TRBJ2-7; 11 positions agree with TRBD2. Germline-derived CDR1 and CDR2 are SGHVS and FNYEAQ. The CDR3 extends over 19 amino acids. V was clipped by 5 bases and J by 1 base; unmatched bases: 16. The CDR3 sequence: CASSPVVGASGRYSYEQYF. The CDR3 DNA is TGTGCCAGCAGCCCCGTGGTGGGGGCTAGCGGGAGGTATTCCTACGAGCAGTACTTC.

This clonotype was counted many times. The CDR3 DNA follows: TGTGCCAGCAGCACTCGACAGGGGGCGGAGCAGTACTTC. Translating gives CASSTRQGAEQYF. The chain is built from TRBV12-3 or TRBV12-4 and TRBJ2-7; 10 nucleotides line up with TRBD1. The CDR3 extends over 13 amino acids. Trimming removed 6 bases from V and 7 bases from J; junction bases left unmatched: 6.

This clonotype was detected many times. The rearrangement links TRBV20-1 to TRBJ2-1; D is ambiguous. V lost 2 bases and J lost 0, with 14 bases in between. CDR1 and CDR2 from the germline V gene are DFQATT and SNEGSKA (reference sequence). The CDR3 consists of 16 residues. Written as DNA, the CDR3 is TGCAGTGCTAGAAAATTGACTGGCCTCTCCTACAATGAGCAGTTCTTC. It is translated as CSARKLTGLSYNEQFF.

There are a few counts of this clonotype. The V call is TRBV30, the J call TRBJ2-1; 10 positions match TRBD2. The CDR3 spans 18 residues. Germline V lookup: CDR1 GTSNPN, CDR2 SVGIG (reference sequence). V was clipped by 2 bases and J by 3 bases; unmatched bases: 13. CDR3 protein: CAWSPRASGRAGYNEQFF. DNA for the CDR3: TGTGCCTGGAGTCCGAGGGCCAGCGGGAGGGCCGGCTACAATGAGCAGTTCTTC.

The chain recombines TRBV27 with TRBJ2-5; 13 nucleotides match TRBD2. The trim removed 6 bases at V and 2 bases at J, leaving 9 bases unmatched. The V gene's germline CDR1 is MNHEY and CDR2 SMNVEV (reference sequence). CDR3 length: 17 residues. DNA of the CDR3: TGTGCCAGCAGCCGCCGACTAGCGGGAGGAGGACAAGAGACCCAGTACTTC. Protein sequence: CASSRRLAGGGQETQYF.

This clonotype has just a few counts. It may be a read error: a sequence one base away is much more abundant. The chain carries TRBV24-1 and TRBJ1-2, with D perhaps TRBD1 (6 bases). The CDR3 covers 14 residues. The V gene's germline CDR1 is KGHDR and CDR2 SFDVKD. The CDR3 region has the DNA TGTTCCACCAGTGCGAAGACAGGATTGGGAGGCTACACCTTC. It is translated as CSTSAKTGLGGYTF.

This clonotype was counted ten times or more. The rearrangement uses TRBV5-1 and TRBJ1-5; D remains ambiguous. With 0 bases removed from V and 3 bases from J, the gap between germline ends came to 10 bases. The CDR3 length is 15 residues. Germline CDR1 SGHRS, CDR2 YFSETQ. This chain's CDR3 is CASSLDSANNQPQHF. CDR3 nucleotides: TGCGCCAGCAGCTTGGATAGTGCGAACAATCAGCCCCAGCATTTT.

Worth noting for this clonotype: This may come from a read error, since a much larger clone is one base off. Since no conserved phenylalanine or tryptophan closes the CDR3, a read error is the likely cause. The V gene is TRBV27, the J gene TRBJ2-7; tentatively, D is TRBD2 (6 bases). Trimming took off 5 bases at V and 3 bases at J, with 17 bases between the two ends. Germline CDR1 reads MNHEY; CDR2 reads SMNVEV (reference sequence). This CDR3 contains 15 residues. The CDR3 loop is CASSLRASAFYEQYS. The CDR3 coding sequence is TGTGCCAGCAGTCTCCGCGCTAGCGCTTTCTACGAGCAGTACTCC.

This sequence joins TRBV27 and TRBJ2-7, with 11 bases fitting TRBD2. This CDR3 spans 11 amino acids. In germline, CDR1 is MNHEY, CDR2 SMNVEV (reference sequence). For the CDR3, the DNA is TGTGTTAGCGGGAGGGGGTACGAGCAGTACTTC. This codes for CVSGRGYEQYF.

The sample holds many counts of this clonotype. J is TRBJ2-2 and V is TRBV6-1; no clear D gene. In germline, CDR1 is MNHNS, CDR2 SASEGT. The CDR3 totals 13 residues. Trimming pared 10 bases from V and 1 base from J, leaving 10 bases between. The CDR3 here is CATNKGNTGELFF. The CDR3 nucleotides read TGTGCCACCAACAAGGGGAACACCGGGGAGCTGTTTTTT.

This clonotype was counted ten times or more. The V gene is TRBV28, the J gene TRBJ1-1, with D possibly being TRBD1 (6 bases). CDR3 length: 15 residues. Germline CDR1 is MDHEN and CDR2 is SYDVKM. Trimming cost V 1 base and J 0 bases, with 9 bases left between them. The CDR3 protein is CASSLFRDMNTEAFF. In DNA form, the CDR3 reads TGTGCCAGCAGTTTATTTCGGGACATGAACACTGAAGCTTTCTTT. Filled out from reference TRBV28 and TRBJ1-1, the complete variable domain reads DVKVTQSSRYLVKRTGEKVFLECVQDMDHENMFWYRQDPGLGLRLIYFSYDVKMKEKGDIPEGYSVSREKKERFSLILESASTNQTSMYLCASSLFRDMNTEAFFGQGTRLTVV.

This clonotype showed up many times. The rearrangement joins TRBV15 to TRBJ2-2, with D possibly matching TRBD1 (5 bases). This CDR3 is 17 amino acids long. The germline V and J ends were trimmed by 0 bases and 1 base, with 12 bases remaining between them. CDR1 and CDR2 (germline): LNHNV, YYDKDF (reference sequence). For the CDR3, the DNA is TGTGCCACCAGCAGAGATACGCGACAGTGGAACACCGGGGAGCTGTTTTTT. Translation gives CATSRDTRQWNTGELFF.